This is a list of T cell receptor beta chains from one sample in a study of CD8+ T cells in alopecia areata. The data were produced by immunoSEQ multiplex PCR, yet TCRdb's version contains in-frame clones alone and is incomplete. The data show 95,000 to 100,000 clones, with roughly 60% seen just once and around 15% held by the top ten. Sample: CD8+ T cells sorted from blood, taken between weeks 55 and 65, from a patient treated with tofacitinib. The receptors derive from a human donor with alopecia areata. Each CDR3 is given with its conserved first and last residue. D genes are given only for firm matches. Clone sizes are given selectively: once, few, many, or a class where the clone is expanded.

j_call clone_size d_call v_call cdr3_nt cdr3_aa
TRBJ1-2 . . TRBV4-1 TGCGCCAGCAGCCAAGAACCAACAGCCCGAGGCTATGGCTACACCTTC CASSQEPTARGYGYTF
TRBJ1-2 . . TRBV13 TGTGCCGGGGGACAACGAACCTATGGCTACACCTTC CAGGQRTYGYTF
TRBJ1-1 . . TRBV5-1 TGCGCCAGCGGCGGGCCAGGGATGACAGGTGAAGCTTTCTTT CASGGPGMTGEAFF
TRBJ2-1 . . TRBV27 TGTGCCAGCAGTTTATTCGGGTACGATGAGCAGTTCTTC CASSLFGYDEQFF
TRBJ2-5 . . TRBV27 TGTGCCAGCAGTCATCGGGGCCCTGAGACCCAGTACTTC CASSHRGPETQYF
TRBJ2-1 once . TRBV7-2 TGTGCCAGCATCAATGGACACCCCTCCTACAATGAGCAGTTCTTC CASINGHPSYNEQFF
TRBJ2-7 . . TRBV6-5 TGTGCCAGCAGTTACTCGCGGGGAGCGGGCTACGAGCAGTACTTC CASSYSRGAGYEQYF
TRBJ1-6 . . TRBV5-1 TGCGCCAGCAGCCTCTTCTATAATTCACCCCTCCACTTT CASSLFYNSPLHF
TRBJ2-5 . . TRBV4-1 TGCGCCAGCAGCGGACGGGACCTCACGGGAGAGACCCAGTACTTC CASSGRDLTGETQYF
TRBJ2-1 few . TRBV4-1 TGCGCCAGCAGCCAAGTCCTGGGTGGCTACAATGAGCAGTTCTTC CASSQVLGGYNEQFF
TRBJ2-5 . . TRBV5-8 TGTGCCAGCAGCTTGCACCGGGGGGCTCCAGAGACCCAGTACTTC CASSLHRGAPETQYF
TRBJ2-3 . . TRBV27 TGTGCCAGTTCGGGCGGGGCTAGCACAGATACGCAGTATTTT CASSGGASTDTQYF
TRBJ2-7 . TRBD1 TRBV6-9 TGTGCCAGCAGTTTCCGGGACAGGGGATCCTACGAGCAGTACTTC CASSFRDRGSYEQYF
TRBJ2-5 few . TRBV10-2 TGCGCCACCTTAGCCGGGTGGGGAGAGACCCAGTACTTC CATLAGWGETQYF
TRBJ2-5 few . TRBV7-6 TGTGCCAGCAGCCCTGGAGGGTTTGAGACCCAGTACTTC CASSPGGFETQYF
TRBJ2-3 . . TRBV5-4 TGTGCCAGCAGCTTGGAGTTAGATACGCAGTATTTT CASSLELDTQYF
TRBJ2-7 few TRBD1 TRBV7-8 TGTGCCAGCAGCACCAGACAGGGTTACCGCGAGCAGTACTTC CASSTRQGYREQYF
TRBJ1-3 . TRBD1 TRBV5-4 TGTGCCAGCAGCTCCAGGGGGCCATTCTCTGGAAACACCATATATTTT CASSSRGPFSGNTIYF
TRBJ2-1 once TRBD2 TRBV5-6 TGTGCCAGCAGCCCCGGACTAGCTTATGAGCAGTTCTTC CASSPGLAYEQFF
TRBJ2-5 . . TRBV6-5 TGTGCCAGCGGGCAAAGCCAAGAGACCCAGTACTTC CASGQSQETQYF
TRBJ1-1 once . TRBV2 TGTGCCAGCAGTGAAGCTTTGAACACTGAAGCTTTCTTT CASSEALNTEAFF
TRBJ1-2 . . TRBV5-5 TGTGCCAGCAGCTTGGCGTCCGGTTACACCTTC CASSLASGYTF